This entry lists 15 T cell receptor beta chains sequenced from one sample in a study of blood T cell repertoires in COVID-19. Some clones are missing from TCRdb's copy, which holds only in-frame ones; the method was immunoSEQ multiplex PCR. Of some 60,000 clones listed, under 95% are singletons. The specimen sequenced was peripheral blood. These receptors came from a man in his fifties or sixties with acute or convalescent COVID-19.

V gene TRBV7-8 combines with J gene TRBJ2-1; D might be TRBD1 (6 bases). V shed 8 bases and J shed 1 base, with 18 bases lying between them. Per germline, CDR1 SGHVS and CDR2 FQNEAQ. There are 16 residues in the CDR3. This chain's CDR3 is CASGLRQEPSYNEQFF. In DNA, the CDR3 is TGTGCCAGCGGCCTCCGACAGGAACCTTCCTACAATGAGCAGTTCTTC.

V usage is TRBV7-2 and J usage is TRBJ1-2; a possible D gene is TRBD1 (5 bases). The germline V gene encodes CDR1 SGHTA and CDR2 FQGNSA. The CDR3 runs 15 residues. Deletions cut 1 base from V and 3 bases from J, with 12 bases between. CDR3 sequence reads: CASSLGTQGDYGYTF. In DNA form, the CDR3 reads TGTGCCAGCAGCTTAGGCACCCAGGGTGACTATGGCTACACCTTC. The whole variable domain, remainder taken from reference TRBV7-2 and TRBJ1-2, is GAGVSQSPSNKVTEKGKDVELRCDPISGHTALYWYRQSLGQGLEFLIYFQGNSAPDKSGLPSDRFSAERTGGSVSTLTIQRTQQEDSAVYLCASSLGTQGDYGYTFGSGTRLTVV.

V gene TRBV18 combines with J gene TRBJ1-2; no reliable D call. The germline V gene has CDR1 KGHSH and CDR2 LQKENI. The CDR3 runs 15 residues. V lost 1 base to trimming and J lost 6 bases, with 15 bases between them. The CDR3 bases are TGTGCCAGCTCACCACAAACGGGGTCCCAGGATGGCTACACCTTC. As protein: CASSPQTGSQDGYTF.

As for this clone: Germline and junction disagree at one end, which may indicate a read error. The rearrangement uses TRBV13 and TRBJ1-4; possible D gene TRBD1, 6 bases. This CDR3 has 14 amino acids. Looked up from germline, CDR1 is PRHDT and CDR2 is FYEKMQ (reference sequence). The CDR3 DNA is TGTGCCAGCAGATTAGGACAGAACCCAGAAAAACTGTTTTTT. It encodes CASRLGQNPEKLFF.

The rearrangement joins TRBV13 to TRBJ2-1; 7 positions agree with TRBD2. Per germline, CDR1 PRHDT and CDR2 FYEKMQ (reference sequence). The CDR3 runs to 15 residues. V shed 1 base, J shed 5 bases, and the junction held 5 bases outside the gene matches. The chain's CDR3 is CASSLAGLLHNEQFF. The CDR3 DNA follows: TGTGCCAGCAGCTTAGCGGGACTACTTCACAATGAGCAGTTCTTC.

The chain couples TRBV3-1 (or the pseudogene TRBV3-2) to TRBJ1-3; D uncertain. V was trimmed by 1 base and J by 4 bases, leaving 11 bases between them. The CDR3 is 15 amino acids. Germline CDR1 is LGHDT and CDR2 is YNNKEL (reference sequence). The CDR3 region has the DNA TGTGCCAGCAGCCAAGGATGGGCCACCGGAAACACCATATATTTT. It specifies CASSQGWATGNTIYF.

This clone was counted between two and nine times. The V and J genes are TRBV7-2 and TRBJ1-5; D perhaps matches TRBD1 (5 bases). The V end was cut by 2 bases, the J end by 6 bases, with 23 bases between. The V gene's germline CDR1 is SGHTA and CDR2 FQGNSA. CDR3 length equals 18 residues. CDR3 nucleotide sequence: TGTGCCAGCAGCTTAAGTTCATGGGTGACAGATCAATCTCAGCCCCAGCATTTT. Its translation is CASSLSSWVTDQSQPQHF.

The chain is built from TRBV5-4 and TRBJ1-2, with 10 positions matching TRBD1. Germline CDR1 reads SGHNT; CDR2 reads YYREEE (reference sequence). This CDR3 region has 16 residues. The junction had 2 bases not matched to a gene; V was cut back by 0 bases and J by 0 bases. In DNA, the CDR3 is TGTGCCAGCAGCTTGGGACAGGGGGCAACTAACTATGGCTACACCTTC. Encoded protein: CASSLGQGATNYGYTF.

V is TRBV5-8 and J is TRBJ2-6, with 7 positions matching TRBD1. Germline CDR1 and CDR2: SGHTS and YDEGEE. The CDR3 loop spans 17 amino acids. V trimming: 1 base; J trimming: 0 bases; junction bases outside the gene matches: 4. The CDR3 reads CASSLWGQSSGANVLTF. CDR3 sequence (DNA): TGTGCCAGCAGCTTGTGGGGACAGAGCTCTGGGGCCAACGTCCTGACTTTC.

The chain joins TRBV3-1 (or the pseudogene TRBV3-2) to TRBJ1-3; D gene uncertain. Trimming removed 3 bases at V and 0 bases at J, with 12 bases between. The CDR3 has 16 residues. From germline, CDR1 is LGHDT and CDR2 YNNKEL (reference sequence). The CDR3, as DNA: TGTGCCAGCAGCCAGCCGTCGGGGAGCTCTGGAAACACCATATATTTT. It yields the protein CASSQPSGSSGNTIYF.

The chain couples TRBV5-4 to TRBJ1-2, with 9 bases fitting TRBD1. CDR3 length: 15 amino acids. Germline trimming cut 3 bases from V and 7 bases from J; bases unmatched to any gene: 10. Germline CDR1 is SGHNT and CDR2 is YYREEE (reference sequence). The CDR3 region is CASSSGTGWRIGYTF. The CDR3, as DNA: TGTGCCAGCAGCTCGGGGACAGGGTGGCGGATTGGCTACACCTTC.

On this clone itself: This sample also contains other DNA sequences that code for the same CDR3. This chain joins TRBV4-1 and TRBJ1-5; D uncertain. The germline V gene has CDR1 MGHRA and CDR2 YSYEKL. There are 13 residues in the CDR3. V dropped 0 bases and J dropped 6 bases, with 6 bases sitting between them. This chain's CDR3 is CASSQDRGQPQHF. The CDR3 bases are TGCGCCAGCAGCCAAGATCGGGGTCAGCCCCAGCATTTT.

The rearrangement uses TRBV7-8 and TRBJ1-3, with TRBD1 identical over 12 bases. Germline assignment: CDR1 SGHVS and CDR2 FQNEAQ. The CDR3 loop spans 15 amino acids. The V and J ends lost 0 bases and 7 bases, in that order; junction bases with no gene match: 1. The CDR3 is CASSLAGTGGNTIYF. The CDR3 region has the DNA TGTGCCAGCAGCTTAGCCGGGACAGGGGGCAACACCATATATTTT.

V gene TRBV7-9 combines with J gene TRBJ2-4; 11 bases fit TRBD1. CDR1 SEHNR and CDR2 FQNEAQ come from the germline V gene (reference sequence). V shed 4 bases, J shed 2 bases, and the junction held 4 bases outside the gene matches. The CDR3 sequence is 16 residues long. The CDR3 is CASSWGDRGTKNIQYF. Written as DNA, the CDR3 is TGTGCCAGCAGCTGGGGGGACAGGGGGACCAAAAACATTCAGTACTTC.

The V gene is TRBV10-3, the J gene TRBJ1-5, with a weak D call TRBD1 (6 bases). V shed 0 bases and J shed 6 bases, with 15 bases lying between them. CDR1 is ENHRY and CDR2 is SYGVKD in the germline V gene. This CDR3 is built from 16 residues. The DNA for the CDR3 is TGTGCCATCAGTGAGTCGGGCAGGGGAATGGGTCAGCCCCAGCATTTT. Amino acid sequence: CAISESGRGMGQPQHF.